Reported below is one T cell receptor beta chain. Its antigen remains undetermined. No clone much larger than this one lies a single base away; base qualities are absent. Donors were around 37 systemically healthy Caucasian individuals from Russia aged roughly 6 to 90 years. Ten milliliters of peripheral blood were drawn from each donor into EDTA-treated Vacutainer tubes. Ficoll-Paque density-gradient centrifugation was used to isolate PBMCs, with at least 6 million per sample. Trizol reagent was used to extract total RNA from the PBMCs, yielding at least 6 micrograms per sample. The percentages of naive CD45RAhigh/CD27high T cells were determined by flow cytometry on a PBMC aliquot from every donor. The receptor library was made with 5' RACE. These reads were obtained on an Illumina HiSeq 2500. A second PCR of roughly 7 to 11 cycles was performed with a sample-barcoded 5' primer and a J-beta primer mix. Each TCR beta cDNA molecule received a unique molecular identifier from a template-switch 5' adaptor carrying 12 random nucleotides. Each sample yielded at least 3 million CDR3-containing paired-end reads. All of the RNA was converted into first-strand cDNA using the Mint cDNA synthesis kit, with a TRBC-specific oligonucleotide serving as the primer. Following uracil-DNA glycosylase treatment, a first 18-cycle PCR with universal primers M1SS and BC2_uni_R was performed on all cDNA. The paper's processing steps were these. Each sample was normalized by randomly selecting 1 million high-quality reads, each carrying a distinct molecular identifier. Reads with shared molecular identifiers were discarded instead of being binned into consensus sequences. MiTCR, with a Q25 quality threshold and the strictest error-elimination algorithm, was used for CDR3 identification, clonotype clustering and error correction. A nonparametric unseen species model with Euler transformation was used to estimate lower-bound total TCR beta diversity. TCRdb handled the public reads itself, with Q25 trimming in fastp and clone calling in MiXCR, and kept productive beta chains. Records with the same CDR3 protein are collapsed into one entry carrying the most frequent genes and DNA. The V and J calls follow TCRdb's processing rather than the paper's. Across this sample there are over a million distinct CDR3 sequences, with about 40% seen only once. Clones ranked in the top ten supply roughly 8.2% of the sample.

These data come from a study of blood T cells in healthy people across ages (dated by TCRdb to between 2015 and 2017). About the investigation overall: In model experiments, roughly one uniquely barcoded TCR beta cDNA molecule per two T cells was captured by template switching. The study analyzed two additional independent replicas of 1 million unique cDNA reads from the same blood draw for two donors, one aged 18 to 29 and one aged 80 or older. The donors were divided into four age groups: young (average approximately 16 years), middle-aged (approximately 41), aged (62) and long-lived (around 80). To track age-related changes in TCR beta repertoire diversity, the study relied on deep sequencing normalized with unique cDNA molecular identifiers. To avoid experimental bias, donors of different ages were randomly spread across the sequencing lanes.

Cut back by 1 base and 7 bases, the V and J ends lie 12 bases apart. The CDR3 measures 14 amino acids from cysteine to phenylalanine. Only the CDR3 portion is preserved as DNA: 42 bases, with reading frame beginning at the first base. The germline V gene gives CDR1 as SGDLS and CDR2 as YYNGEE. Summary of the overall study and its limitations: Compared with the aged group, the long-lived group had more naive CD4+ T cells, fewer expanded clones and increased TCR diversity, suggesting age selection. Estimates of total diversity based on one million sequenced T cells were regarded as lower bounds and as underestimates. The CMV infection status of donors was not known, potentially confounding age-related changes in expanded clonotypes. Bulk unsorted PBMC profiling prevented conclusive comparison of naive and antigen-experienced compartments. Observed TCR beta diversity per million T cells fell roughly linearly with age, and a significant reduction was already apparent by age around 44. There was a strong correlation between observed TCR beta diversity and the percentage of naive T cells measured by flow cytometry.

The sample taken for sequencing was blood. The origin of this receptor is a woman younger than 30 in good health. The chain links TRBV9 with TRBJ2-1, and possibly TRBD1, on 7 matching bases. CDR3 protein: CASSVPGGRNEQFF. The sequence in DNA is TGTGCCAGCAGCGTACCAGGGGGGCGAAATGAGCAGTTCTTC.